This TCR beta chain was captured by sequencing in a study of response to subunit inactivated influenza vaccine. Germline assignment: CDR1 MNHEY and CDR2 SMNVEV (reference sequence). There are 13 residues in the CDR3. V was cut by 5 bases and J by 0 bases, with 4 bases left in between. A word on this clonotype: Its antigen is unidentified.

A single record per CDR3 protein comes from TCRdb applying MiXCR to the RT-PCR reads. The sample carries 750,000 to 850,000 distinct CDR3 sequences, 18% recorded once. Study-level points and caveats: Each seasonal flu vaccination may recruit only limited new T cells, authors suggested.

The input for sequencing was PBMCs from blood, taken 5 days after vaccination. The clonotype comes from a middle-aged man who received an inactivated influenza vaccine. The chain recombines TRBV27 with TRBJ2-2; no reliable D call. The CDR3 reads CASSVSNTGELFF. In nucleotides, the CDR3 is TGTGCCAGCAGTGTCTCGAACACCGGGGAGCTGTTTTTT.